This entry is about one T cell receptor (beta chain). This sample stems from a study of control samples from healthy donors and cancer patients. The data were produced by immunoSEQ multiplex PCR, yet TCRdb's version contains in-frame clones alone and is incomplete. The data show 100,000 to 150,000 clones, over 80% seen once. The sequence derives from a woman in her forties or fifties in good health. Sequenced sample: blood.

The CDR3 nucleotides are TGTGCCAGCAGTGAATTGCCCACCCAGAGTGAGCAGTTCTTC. Translating gives CASSELPTQSEQFF. The genes are TRBV6-1 and TRBJ2-1; D unclear. Germline V gene data show CDR1 as MNHNS and CDR2 as SASEGT. The CDR3 has 14 amino acids. Trimming removed 2 bases at V and 9 bases at J, with 14 bases between.